Below, 5 T cell receptor beta chains from the same sample are listed, as sequenced in a study of cytomegalovirus exposure and HLA in healthy donors. Primers for the PCR totalled 60 Vbeta and 13 Jbeta. Assay used: immunoSEQ multiplex PCR; TCRdb lists only in-frame clones, some missing. Here the sample spans about 210,000 clones, roughly 87% being singletons. The specimen sequenced was PBMCs. The receptors here all came from a boy aged 2 to 10 in good health and CMV-seronegative.

The V and J genes are TRBV5-1 and TRBJ2-7; TRBD1 matches at 7 bases. Germline CDR1 and CDR2: SGHRS and YFSETQ. J was trimmed by 4 bases and V by 4 bases; bases with no gene match: 8. CDR3 size: 14 residues. The CDR3 region is CASSTTGTAYEQYF. In nucleotides, the CDR3 is TGCGCCAGCAGCACAACCGGGACAGCATACGAGCAGTACTTC. The whole variable domain, filled in from reference TRBV5-1 and TRBJ2-7, reads KAGVTQTPRYLIKTRGQQVTLSCSPISGHRSVSWYQQTPGQGLQFLFEYFSETQRNKGNFPGRFSGRQFSNSRSEMNVSTLELGDSALYLCASSTTGTAYEQYFGPGTRLTVT.

V and J are TRBV7-2 and TRBJ2-7; 13 bases map to TRBD2. After removal of 5 bases from V and 3 bases from J, the junction contained 4 bases not matched to a gene. CDR1 SGHTA and CDR2 FQGNSA come from the germline V gene. The CDR3 totals 15 residues. CDR3 in DNA: TGTGCCAGCAGCGCGGGACTAGCGGGACTCTACGAGCAGTACTTC. This encodes CASSAGLAGLYEQYF.

The table lists this clone with a count of one. The chain uses TRBV28 and TRBJ2-1, with D perhaps TRBD2 (6 bases). Germline V gives CDR1 MDHEN, CDR2 SYDVKM. The ends were cut back, 5 bases at V and 14 bases at J, with 16 bases in the middle. The CDR3 has 12 residues. CDR3 sequence: CASSPPLALKFF. CDR3 bases: TGTGCCAGCAGTCCCCCGCTAGCGTTGAAGTTCTTC.

This sequence joins TRBV7-9 and TRBJ2-7; D may be TRBD1 (6 bases). The V end was cut by 4 bases, the J end by 1 base, with 17 bases between. This CDR3 has 16 amino acids. The germline CDR1 and CDR2 sequences are SEHNR and FQNEAQ (reference sequence). The CDR3 region has the DNA TGTGCCAGCAGCTCCTCACAGGGTTTGTTGTCCTACGAGCAGTACTTC. Amino acids: CASSSSQGLLSYEQYF.

V and J are TRBV5-1 and TRBJ2-5, with TRBD1 matching over 9 bases. The CDR3 consists of 14 residues. The V gene's germline CDR1 is SGHRS and CDR2 YFSETQ. The V gene end was trimmed by 4 bases and the J gene end by 5 bases; junction bases not matched to a gene: 6. CDR3 bases: TGCGCCAGCAGCCCACAGGGGGCGCAGGAGACCCAGTACTTC. This translates into CASSPQGAQETQYF.